The 11 T cell receptor beta chains below all came from one sample that was sequenced in a study of blood T cells in healthy people across ages (dated by TCRdb to 2013 to 2016). Receptors were amplified or captured by 5' RACE. Reads for this sample came from an Illumina HiSeq 2500. A second PCR of roughly 7 to 12 cycles was performed with a sample-barcoded 5' primer and a J-beta primer mix. TCRdb passed the public sequencing reads through fastp at Q25 and MiXCR, retaining productive beta sequences. Rows are unified per CDR3 protein, each entry keeping the most common DNA and genes. In this sample the table shows approximately 690,000 distinct CDR3 sequences, about 43% of which occur a single time. Jointly, the top ten make up about 30% of the sample. The material sequenced was blood. These receptors were taken from a man aged 80 or over in good health.

The V and J genes are TRBV28 and TRBJ1-2; 7 bases agree with TRBD1. V dropped 6 bases and J dropped 5; count of bases not matched to a gene: 9. The CDR3 is 14 residues long. Germline CDR1 reads MDHEN; CDR2 reads SYDVKM. In DNA form, the CDR3 reads TGTGCCAGCAGATACAGGGGAGAGAGTTATGGCTACACCTTC. As protein: CASRYRGESYGYTF.

The chain links TRBV6-5 to TRBJ2-7, with D perhaps TRBD1 or TRBD2 (6 bases each). This CDR3 spans 14 amino acids. V shed 7 bases and J shed 2 bases, with 15 bases lying between them. Germline V lookup: CDR1 MNHEY, CDR2 SVGAGI. CDR3 DNA: TGTGCCAGCACTCCCGGGGGCGCTACCTACGAGCAGTACTTC. Its protein product is CASTPGGATYEQYF.

The chain couples TRBV9 to TRBJ2-6, with D perhaps TRBD2 (6 bases). V lost 1 base, J lost 4 bases, and 18 bases lay in between. CDR1 and CDR2 from the germline V gene are SGDLS and YYNGEE. This CDR3 spans 18 amino acids. CDR3 loop: CASSVPPPGEVGANVLTF. Here the CDR3 DNA reads TGTGCCAGCAGCGTACCACCCCCGGGGGAGGTGGGGGCCAACGTCCTGACTTTC.

In its sample, this clonotype was seen a few times. The V gene is TRBV5-5, the J gene TRBJ1-5; 12 bases align to TRBD1. The germline CDR1 and CDR2 sequences are SGHKS and YYEKEE (reference sequence). Trimming at V came to 5 bases and at J to 6 bases, leaving 9 bases not matched to a gene. The CDR3 runs to 16 residues. The CDR3, as DNA: TGTGCCAGCAGTCACCGGGACAGGGGGCCAAGTCAGCCCCAGCATTTT. It specifies CASSHRDRGPSQPQHF.

The chain uses TRBV20-1 and TRBJ2-3, with 8 bases identical to TRBD2. From germline, CDR1 is DFQATT and CDR2 SNEGSKA (reference sequence). The V segment lost 6 bases and the J segment 3 bases; nucleotides outside the gene matches: 5. The CDR3 covers 13 residues. CDR3 amino acids: CSAPGLVTDTQYF. The DNA of the CDR3 is TGCAGTGCCCCGGGACTAGTTACAGATACGCAGTATTTT.

This clonotype was observed a handful of times. This chain connects TRBV28 to TRBJ2-6; no firm D call. Per the germline V gene, CDR1 is MDHEN and CDR2 is SYDVKM. The CDR3 contains 15 residues. The V end was cut by 3 bases, the J end by 1 base, with 7 bases between. The CDR3 region has the DNA TGTGCCAGCAGTTTTTTTGGATCTGGGGCCAACGTCCTGACTTTC. This sequence encodes CASSFFGSGANVLTF. Full variable domain (missing parts from reference TRBV28 and TRBJ2-6): DVKVTQSSRYLVKRTGEKVFLECVQDMDHENMFWYRQDPGLGLRLIYFSYDVKMKEKGDIPEGYSVSREKKERFSLILESASTNQTSMYLCASSFFGSGANVLTFGAGSRLTVL.

This clonotype has only a few counts. The rearrangement joins TRBV28 to TRBJ2-5, with a possible D match to TRBD2 (7 bases). The CDR3 spans 15 residues. Germline V lookup: CDR1 MDHEN, CDR2 SYDVKM. V was shortened by 7 bases and J by 5 bases, with 20 bases between the two germline ends. The CDR3 region has the DNA TGTGCCAGCACGACTAGGAGGGAGGGGGGGGAGACCCAGTACTTC. This translates into CASTTRREGGETQYF. Together with reference TRBV28 and TRBJ2-5, the CDR3 gives the full variable domain: DVKVTQSSRYLVKRTGEKVFLECVQDMDHENMFWYRQDPGLGLRLIYFSYDVKMKEKGDIPEGYSVSREKKERFSLILESASTNQTSMYLCASTTRREGGETQYFGPGTRLLVL.

The chain recombines TRBV2 with TRBJ1-1; 7 bases align to TRBD1. The J segment lost 5 bases and the V segment lost 7 bases, leaving 7 bases of the junction unmatched. The CDR3 covers 13 residues. CDR1 SNHLY and CDR2 FYNNEI come from the germline V gene. The CDR3 DNA reads TGTGCCAGCATTGCAGGGGGAAGGACTGAAGCTTTCTTT. Amino acids: CASIAGGRTEAFF.

V usage is TRBV20-1 and J usage is TRBJ1-4, with 8 nucleotides matching TRBD1. The CDR3 runs 15 residues. V shed 6 bases, J shed 0 bases, and the junction held 6 bases outside the gene matches. Germline V gene sequence: CDR1 DFQATT, CDR2 SNEGSKA (reference sequence). In DNA, the CDR3 is TGCAGTGCAAGGGACAGGCCCGCAACTAATGAAAAACTGTTTTTT. This encodes CSARDRPATNEKLFF.

This clonotype was seen only a few times. The rearrangement joins TRBV7-2 to TRBJ2-7, with D hard to call. V was shortened by 1 base and J by 3 bases, with 16 bases between the two germline ends. In germline, CDR1 is SGHTA, CDR2 FQGNSA. This CDR3 is built from 16 residues. The CDR3 protein is CASSLGPAHSNYEQYF. The CDR3 nucleotides read TGTGCCAGCAGCTTAGGTCCAGCGCACTCAAACTACGAGCAGTACTTC.

V and J are TRBV4-1 and TRBJ2-1; D possibly corresponds to TRBD2 (5 bases). The germline V gene encodes CDR1 MGHRA and CDR2 YSYEKL. This CDR3 is 16 amino acids long. Trimming cost V 4 bases and J 0 bases, with 13 bases left between them. The CDR3 DNA follows: TGCGCCAGCAGCCCCCCCGGGGTGCACTCCTACAATGAGCAGTTCTTC. It encodes CASSPPGVHSYNEQFF.